These T cell receptor beta chains were read from a single sample in a study of blood T cell repertoires in COVID-19. Clones were sequenced by immunoSEQ multiplex PCR, and TCRdb holds only the in-frame ones, with some missing. The profile covers some 310,000 clones, with 85% to 90% appearing a single time and roughly a tenth taken by the ten largest. Sequenced input: PBMCs or T cells enriched from blood (not recorded which). The receptors here all came from a woman younger than 45 who had recovered from COVID-19. CDR3s include the opening cysteine and the closing phenylalanine or tryptophan. The D gene is left open where the match is weak. The size field is filled for only some rows; it gives once, few, many or a size class.

clone_size	j_call	cdr3_length	v_call	d_call	cdr3_aa	cdr3_nt
.	TRBJ1-1	12	TRBV28	TRBD1	CASGTGPTEAFF	TGTGCCAGCGGGACAGGGCCAACTGAAGCTTTCTTT
.	TRBJ1-2	17	TRBV30	TRBD1	CAWSPVTPGQGYYGYTF	TGTGCCTGGAGTCCGGTAACCCCGGGACAGGGTTACTATGGCTACACCTTC
.	TRBJ2-5	15	TRBV2	.	CASSTGHLNQETQYF	TGTGCCAGCAGCACGGGACACTTAAATCAAGAGACCCAGTACTTC
.	TRBJ2-7	13	TRBV29-1	.	CSASTEIYYEQYF	TGCAGCGCCTCGACAGAAATTTACTACGAGCAGTACTTC
.	TRBJ1-1	16	TRBV7-9	.	CASSHTDYKVRTEAFF	TGTGCCAGCAGCCACACCGATTATAAGGTGAGGACTGAAGCTTTCTTT
.	TRBJ1-2	14	TRBV6-5	.	CASSYGGVNYGYTF	TGTGCCAGCAGTTACGGCGGGGTTAACTATGGCTACACCTTC
.	TRBJ1-1	15	TRBV28	.	CASSLSTGANTEAFF	TGTGCCAGCAGTTTATCGACAGGAGCGAACACTGAAGCTTTCTTT
.	TRBJ2-1	12	TRBV19	TRBD1	CASRDRGRVQFF	TGTGCCAGTAGGGACAGGGGTAGGGTGCAGTTCTTC
.	TRBJ1-6	14	TRBV27	.	CASSTGSYNSPLHF	TGTGCCAGCTCTACAGGGTCCTATAATTCACCCCTCCACTTT
.	TRBJ1-5	16	TRBV10-1	TRBD1	CASSAATGGGNQPQHF	TGCGCCAGCAGTGCAGCGACAGGGGGTGGCAATCAGCCCCAGCATTTT
.	TRBJ2-7	15	TRBV27	.	CASSLTSGFRYEQYF	TGTGCCAGCAGTCTCACATCAGGGTTCCGGTACGAGCAGTACTTC
.	TRBJ2-6	13	TRBV6-5	.	CASRTPGANVLTF	TGTGCCAGCCGGACACCTGGGGCCAACGTCCTGACTTTC
.	TRBJ1-1	17	TRBV7-3	.	CASSLTSGGPLNTEAFF	TGTGCCAGCAGCTTAACGTCCGGGGGGCCCCTTAACACTGAAGCTTTCTTT
.	TRBJ1-1	16	TRBV7-9	.	CASSLAYGDRNTEAFF	TGTGCCAGCAGCTTAGCGTACGGGGATAGGAACACTGAAGCTTTCTTT
.	TRBJ1-2	13	TRBV10-3	.	CAIKEGGNYGYTF	TGTGCCATCAAGGAGGGTGGGAACTATGGCTACACCTTC
.	TRBJ2-3	15	TRBV6-4	TRBD2	CASSEGTSGTDTQYF	TGTGCCAGCAGTGAAGGGACTAGCGGCACAGATACGCAGTATTTT
.	TRBJ2-3	16	TRBV5-1	.	CASSLNAAGTTDTQYF	TGCGCCAGCAGCTTGAATGCGGCGGGAACCACAGATACGCAGTATTTT
.	TRBJ2-7	16	TRBV7-2	TRBD1	CASSLRQGSTSYEQYF	TGTGCCAGCAGCTTGAGACAGGGAAGTACCTCCTACGAGCAGTACTTC
.	TRBJ1-1	19	TRBV21-1	.	CASSKGEGWESTMNTEAFF	TGTGCCAGCAGCAAGGGGGAGGGGTGGGAATCCACGATGAACACTGAAGCTTTCTTT
.	TRBJ2-1	14	TRBV27	.	CASSLGGTYNEQFF	TGTGCCAGCAGTTTAGGGGGCACCTACAATGAGCAGTTCTTC
.	TRBJ2-3	19	TRBV15	TRBD2	CATSRGRAGAVGGTDTQYF	TGTGCCACCAGCAGAGGACGAGCGGGAGCAGTTGGGGGCACAGATACGCAGTATTTT
.	TRBJ1-5	14	TRBV9	.	CASSVAGGNQPQHF	TGTGCCAGCAGCGTAGCGGGGGGCAATCAGCCCCAGCATTTT
few	TRBJ1-1	16	TRBV9	.	CASSVSDRRRSTEAFF	TGTGCCAGCAGCGTAAGTGATAGGAGAAGGAGTACTGAAGCTTTCTTT
.	TRBJ1-1	15	TRBV5-5	.	CASTSRVVEGFEAFF	TGTGCCAGCACCTCCCGTGTAGTCGAGGGATTTGAAGCTTTCTTT